This T cell receptor (beta chain) is drawn from a study of response to subunit inactivated influenza vaccine. MiXCR, run by TCRdb on the RT-PCR reads, gives a single entry per CDR3 protein. The sample lists roughly 500,000 distinct CDR3 sequences; roughly a quarter were seen once. Germline V gene lookup returns CDR1 MNHNS and CDR2 SASEGT. The ends were cut back, 8 bases at V and 5 bases at J, with 16 bases in the middle. This CDR3 is built from 13 residues. This clonotype showed up just a few times. The same data also contributed to another study, on T cells expressing NK-cell markers. That study adds: The cDNA for TCR beta came from 5'RACE template switching with UMIs. There were seven HCMV-seropositive donors and one seronegative donor among the eight sequenced. The CD3+CD56-NKG2C+ fraction was also led by these clonotypes in a handful of donors.

The genes are TRBV6-1 and TRBJ2-7; D is undetermined. This sample comprised CD4+ T cells sorted from PBMCs, obtained approximately 12 days after vaccination. This clonotype originated in a man aged 45-65 years who received an inactivated influenza vaccine. CDR3 region: CASAPTRVHEQYF. The CDR3 DNA reads as TGTGCCAGCGCCCCCACGAGAGTCCACGAGCAGTACTTC.